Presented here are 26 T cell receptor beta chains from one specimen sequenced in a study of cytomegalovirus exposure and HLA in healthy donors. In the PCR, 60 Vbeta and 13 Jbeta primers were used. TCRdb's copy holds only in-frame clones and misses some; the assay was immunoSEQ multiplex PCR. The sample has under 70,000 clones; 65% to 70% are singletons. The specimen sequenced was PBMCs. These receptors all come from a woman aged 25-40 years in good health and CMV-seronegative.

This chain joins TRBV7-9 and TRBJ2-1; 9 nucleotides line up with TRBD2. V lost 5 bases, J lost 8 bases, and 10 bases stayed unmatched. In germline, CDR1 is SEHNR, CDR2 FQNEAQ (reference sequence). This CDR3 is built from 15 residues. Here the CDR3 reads CASSERRGGRDEQFF. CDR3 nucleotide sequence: TGTGCCAGCAGCGAGAGGCGGGGGGGCCGGGATGAGCAGTTCTTC.

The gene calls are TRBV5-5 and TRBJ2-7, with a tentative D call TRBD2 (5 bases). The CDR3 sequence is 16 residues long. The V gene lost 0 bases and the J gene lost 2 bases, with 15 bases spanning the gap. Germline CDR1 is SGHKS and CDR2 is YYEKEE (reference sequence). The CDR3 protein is CASSLAPLLGAYEQYF. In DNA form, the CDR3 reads TGTGCCAGCAGCTTGGCTCCCTTACTAGGAGCCTACGAGCAGTACTTC.

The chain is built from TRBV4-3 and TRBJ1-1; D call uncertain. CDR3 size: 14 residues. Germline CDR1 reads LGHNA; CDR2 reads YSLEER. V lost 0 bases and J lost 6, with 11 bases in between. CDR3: CASSQEFPAAEAFF. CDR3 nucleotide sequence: TGCGCCAGCAGCCAAGAATTCCCGGCGGCTGAAGCTTTCTTT.

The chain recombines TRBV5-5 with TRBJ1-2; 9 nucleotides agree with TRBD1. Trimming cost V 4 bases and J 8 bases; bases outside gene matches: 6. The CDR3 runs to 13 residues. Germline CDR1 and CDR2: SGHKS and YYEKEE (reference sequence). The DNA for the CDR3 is TGTGCCAGCAGCGTGCCGGGACAGGGAGGCTACACCTTC. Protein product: CASSVPGQGGYTF.

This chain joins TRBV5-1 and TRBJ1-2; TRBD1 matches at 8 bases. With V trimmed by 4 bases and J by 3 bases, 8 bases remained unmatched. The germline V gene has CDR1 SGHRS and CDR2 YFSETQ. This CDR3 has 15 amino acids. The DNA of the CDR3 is TGCGCCAGCAGCCCCCAGGCAGGGGGCCACTATGGCTACACCTTC. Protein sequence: CASSPQAGGHYGYTF.

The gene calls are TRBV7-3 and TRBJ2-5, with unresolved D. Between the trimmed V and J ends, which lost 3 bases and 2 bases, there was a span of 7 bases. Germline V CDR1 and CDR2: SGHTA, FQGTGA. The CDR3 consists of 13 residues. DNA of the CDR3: TGTGCCAGCAGCTTCCTCCCTCAAGAGACCCAGTACTTC. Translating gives CASSFLPQETQYF.

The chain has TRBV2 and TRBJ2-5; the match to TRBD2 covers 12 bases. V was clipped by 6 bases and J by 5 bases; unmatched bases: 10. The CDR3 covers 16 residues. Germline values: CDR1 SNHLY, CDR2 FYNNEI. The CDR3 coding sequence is TGTGCCAGCAGCGCGCTAGCGGGGGGGCCTCCGGAGACCCAGTACTTC. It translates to CASSALAGGPPETQYF.

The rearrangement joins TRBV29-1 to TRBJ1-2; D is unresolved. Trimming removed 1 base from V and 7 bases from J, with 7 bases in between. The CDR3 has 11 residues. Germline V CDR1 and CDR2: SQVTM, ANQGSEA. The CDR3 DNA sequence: TGCAGCGTTGAAGTCGGGAGTGGCTACACCTTC. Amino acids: CSVEVGSGYTF.

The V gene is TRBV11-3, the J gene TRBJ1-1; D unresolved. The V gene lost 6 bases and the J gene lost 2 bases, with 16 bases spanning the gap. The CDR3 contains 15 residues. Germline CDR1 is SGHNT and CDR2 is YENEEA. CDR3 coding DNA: TGTGCCAGCAGGGTGAGAGGCGCCTTCAACACTGAAGCTTTCTTT. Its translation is CASRVRGAFNTEAFF.

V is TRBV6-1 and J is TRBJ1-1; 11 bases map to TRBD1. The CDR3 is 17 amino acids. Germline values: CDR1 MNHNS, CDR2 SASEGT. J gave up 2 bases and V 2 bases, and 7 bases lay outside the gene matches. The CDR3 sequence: CASSERDRGVENTEAFF. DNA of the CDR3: TGTGCCAGCAGTGAAAGGGACAGGGGGGTCGAAAACACTGAAGCTTTCTTT.

The CDR3 sequence is CASSSLGTGGGGYTF. In DNA form, the CDR3 reads TGTGCCAGCAGTTCCCTCGGGACAGGAGGGGGTGGCTACACCTTC. The chain employs TRBV27 and TRBJ1-2, with TRBD1 identical over 8 bases. J was trimmed by 7 bases and V by 4 bases; bases with no gene match: 11. The CDR3 totals 15 residues. The V gene's germline CDR1 is MNHEY and CDR2 SMNVEV (reference sequence).

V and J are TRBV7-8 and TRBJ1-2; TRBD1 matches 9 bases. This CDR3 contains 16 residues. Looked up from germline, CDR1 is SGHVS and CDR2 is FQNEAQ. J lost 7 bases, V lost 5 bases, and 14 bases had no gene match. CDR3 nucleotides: TGTGCCAGCAGCCCACGGACAGGGGAGGCAATAAGTGGCTACACCTTC. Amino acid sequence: CASSPRTGEAISGYTF.

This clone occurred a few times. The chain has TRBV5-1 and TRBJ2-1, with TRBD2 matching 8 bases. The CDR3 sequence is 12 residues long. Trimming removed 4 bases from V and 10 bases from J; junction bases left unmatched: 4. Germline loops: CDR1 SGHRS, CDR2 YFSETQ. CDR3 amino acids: CASSREGGEQFF. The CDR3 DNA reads TGCGCCAGCAGCCGGGAGGGGGGGGAGCAGTTCTTC.

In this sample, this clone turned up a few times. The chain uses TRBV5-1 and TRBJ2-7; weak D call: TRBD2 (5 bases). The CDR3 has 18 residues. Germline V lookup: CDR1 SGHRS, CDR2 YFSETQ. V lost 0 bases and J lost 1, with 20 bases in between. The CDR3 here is CASSLVPPGTTGSYEQYF. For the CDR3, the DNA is TGCGCCAGCAGCTTGGTCCCTCCTGGTACAACGGGGTCCTACGAGCAGTACTTC.

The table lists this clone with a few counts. CDR3 loop: CASSQGQSYTF. CDR3 DNA: TGTGCCAGCAGCCAGGGACAAAGCTACACCTTC. The chain has TRBV6-5 and TRBJ1-2, with D tentatively TRBD1 (6 bases). The V end was cut by 6 bases, the J end by 9 bases, with 11 bases between. The CDR3 is made up of 11 amino acids. Germline lookup yields CDR1 MNHEY and CDR2 SVGAGI.

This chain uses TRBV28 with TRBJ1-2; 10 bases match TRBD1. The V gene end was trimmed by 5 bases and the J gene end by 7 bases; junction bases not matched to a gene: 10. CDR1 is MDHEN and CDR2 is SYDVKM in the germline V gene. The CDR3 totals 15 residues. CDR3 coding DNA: TGTGCCAGCAGTATCTCCGGGACAGGGGTTCGTGGCTACACCTTC. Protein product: CASSISGTGVRGYTF.

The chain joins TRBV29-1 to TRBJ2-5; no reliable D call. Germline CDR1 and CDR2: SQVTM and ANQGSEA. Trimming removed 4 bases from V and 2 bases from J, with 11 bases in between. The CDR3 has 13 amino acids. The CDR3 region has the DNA TGCAGCGTTGCTGGAGCCGTTCAAGAGACCCAGTACTTC. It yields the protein CSVAGAVQETQYF.

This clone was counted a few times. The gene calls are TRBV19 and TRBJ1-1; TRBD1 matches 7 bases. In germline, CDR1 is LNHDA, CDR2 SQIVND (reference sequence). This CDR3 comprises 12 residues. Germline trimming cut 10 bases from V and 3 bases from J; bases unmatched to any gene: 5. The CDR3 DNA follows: TGTGCCATATTCAGGGGGTACACTGAAGCTTTCTTT. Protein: CAIFRGYTEAFF.

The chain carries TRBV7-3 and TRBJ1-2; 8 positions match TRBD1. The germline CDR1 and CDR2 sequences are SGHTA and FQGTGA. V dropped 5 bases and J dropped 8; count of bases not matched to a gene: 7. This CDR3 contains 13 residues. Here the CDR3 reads CASSPDRGGGYTF. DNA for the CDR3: TGTGCCAGCAGCCCCGACAGGGGAGGAGGCTACACCTTC.

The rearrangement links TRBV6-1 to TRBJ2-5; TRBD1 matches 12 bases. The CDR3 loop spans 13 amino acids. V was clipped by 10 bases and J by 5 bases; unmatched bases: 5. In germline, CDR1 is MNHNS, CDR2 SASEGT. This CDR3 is CATTGQGAETQYF. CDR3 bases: TGTGCCACAACGGGACAGGGGGCTGAGACCCAGTACTTC.

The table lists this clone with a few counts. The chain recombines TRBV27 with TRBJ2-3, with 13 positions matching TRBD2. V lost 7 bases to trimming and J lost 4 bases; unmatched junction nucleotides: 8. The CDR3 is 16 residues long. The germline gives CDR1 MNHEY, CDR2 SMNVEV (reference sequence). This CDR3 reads CASTPGLAGRSDTQYF. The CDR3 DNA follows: TGTGCCAGCACCCCGGGACTAGCGGGGAGGTCAGATACGCAGTATTTT.

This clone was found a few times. The CDR3 loop is CASSLEPGQTFRNTIYF. CDR3 DNA: TGTGCCAGCAGCTTAGAACCGGGACAGACCTTTCGAAACACCATATATTTT. This chain connects TRBV7-2 to TRBJ1-3; 7 bases are shared with TRBD1. CDR1 and CDR2 (germline): SGHTA, FQGNSA. V gave up 1 base and J gave up 5 bases; unmatched junction bases: 11. CDR3 length equals 17 residues.

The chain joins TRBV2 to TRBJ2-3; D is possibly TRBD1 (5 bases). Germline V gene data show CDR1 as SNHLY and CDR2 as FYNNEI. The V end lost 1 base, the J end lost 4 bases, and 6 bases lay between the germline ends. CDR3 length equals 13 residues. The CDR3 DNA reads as TGTGCCAGCAGTGAAGACAGGTCAGATACGCAGTATTTT. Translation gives CASSEDRSDTQYF.

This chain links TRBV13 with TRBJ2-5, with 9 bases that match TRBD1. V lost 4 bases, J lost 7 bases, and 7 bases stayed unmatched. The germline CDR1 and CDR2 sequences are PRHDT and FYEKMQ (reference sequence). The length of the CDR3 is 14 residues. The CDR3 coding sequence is TGTGCCAGCAGCTACCGGGACAGGGTAGTGACCCAGTACTTC. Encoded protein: CASSYRDRVVTQYF.

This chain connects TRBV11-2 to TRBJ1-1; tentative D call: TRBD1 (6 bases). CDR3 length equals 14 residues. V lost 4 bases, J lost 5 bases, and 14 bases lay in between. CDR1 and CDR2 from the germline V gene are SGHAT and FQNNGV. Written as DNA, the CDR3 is TGTGCCAGCAGCTCCCGCCCAGGGGCAACTGAAGCTTTCTTT. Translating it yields CASSSRPGATEAFF. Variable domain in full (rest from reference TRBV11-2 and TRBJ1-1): EAGVAQSPRYKIIEKRQSVAFWCNPISGHATLYWYQQILGQGPKLLIQFQNNGVVDDSQLPKDRFSAERLKGVDSTLKIQPAKLEDSAVYLCASSSRPGATEAFFGQGTRLTVV.

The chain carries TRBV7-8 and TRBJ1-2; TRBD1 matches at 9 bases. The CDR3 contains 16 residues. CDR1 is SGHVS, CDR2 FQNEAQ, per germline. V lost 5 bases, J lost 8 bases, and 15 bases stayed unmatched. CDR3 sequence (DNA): TGTGCCAGCAGCCGTTCGGTACCGGGACAGGGTTTAGGCTACACCTTC. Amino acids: CASSRSVPGQGLGYTF.